What follows are 12 T cell receptor beta chains derived from one specimen sequenced in a study of regulatory T cells in long-lasting Graves disease. Time point defined: newly diagnosed GD, antithyroid drugs for less than 3 months. RNA isolated from PBMCs was used to make the TCR library. CDR3-region Arm-PCR and iRepertoire HTBI primers produced the TCR beta libraries. MiXCR, applied by TCRdb to the multiplex PCR reads, yields one record per CDR3 protein. This table has 440,000 or so distinct CDR3 sequences, under 15% appearing once. This sample was shared with a second study, whose subject was T cells in Graves' hyperthyroidism and ophthalmopathy.

Here the sequenced sample was peripheral blood mononuclear cells (PBMCs), taken at new diagnosis, from a patient treated with antithyroid drugs. Receptor source: a woman in her twenties or thirties with Graves disease.

This clonotype was counted at least ten times. The genes are TRBV2 and TRBJ2-7; D gene uncertain. The CDR3 is 14 residues long. Germline CDR1 and CDR2: SNHLY and FYNNEI. V shed 8 bases and J shed 3 bases, with 17 bases lying between them. The CDR3 bases are TGTGCCAGCTATGAGGTACCGGGCTACTACGAGCAGTACTTC. Its translation: CASYEVPGYYEQYF.

This rearrangement joins TRBV5-6 to TRBJ2-2; 10 bases agree with TRBD2. Trimming cost V 0 bases and J 0 bases; bases outside gene matches: 14. The CDR3 spans 21 residues. Looked up from germline, CDR1 is SGHDT and CDR2 is YYEEEE. CDR3: CASSLGVAGGLYAANTGELFF. CDR3 nucleotides: TGTGCCAGCAGCTTGGGGGTAGCGGGAGGACTCTATGCCGCGAACACCGGGGAGCTGTTTTTT.

V is TRBV9 and J is TRBJ1-2; D unclear. Trimming cost V 0 bases and J 6 bases, with 12 bases left between them. The CDR3 has 14 amino acids. Germline V CDR1 and CDR2: SGDLS, YYNGEE. The CDR3 DNA follows: TGTGCCAGCAGCGTAGAGCCAGGTTCCAATGGCTACACCTTC. As protein: CASSVEPGSNGYTF. Filled out from reference TRBV9 and TRBJ1-2, the complete variable domain reads DSGVTQTPKHLITATGQRVTLRCSPRSGDLSVYWYQQSLDQGLQFLIQYYNGEERAKGNILERFSAQQFPDLHSELNLSSLELGDSALYFCASSVEPGSNGYTFGSGTRLTVV.

Many counts were recorded for this clonotype. The V and J genes are TRBV27 and TRBJ2-1; TRBD2 matches at 10 bases. V dropped 5 bases and J dropped 5; count of bases not matched to a gene: 9. The CDR3 length is 16 residues. Germline V gives CDR1 MNHEY, CDR2 SMNVEV (reference sequence). The CDR3 bases are TGTGCCAGCAGTCAAATAGCGGGAGGTTCCCACAATGAGCAGTTCTTC. Protein sequence: CASSQIAGGSHNEQFF.

There are many counts of this clonotype. This chain's CDR3 is CASSLAVGRVETQYF. The CDR3 bases are TGTGCCAGCAGCTTAGCGGTCGGAAGGGTGGAGACCCAGTACTTC. The J gene is TRBJ2-5, the V gene TRBV7-2; D call uncertain. Germline CDR1 reads SGHTA; CDR2 reads FQGNSA. The CDR3 is 15 amino acids. V dropped 0 bases and J dropped 5 bases, with 13 bases sitting between them.

The rearrangement links TRBV5-1 to TRBJ2-3, with TRBD2 matching over 7 bases. The germline gives CDR1 SGHRS, CDR2 YFSETQ. The CDR3 has 15 amino acids. V trimming: 4 bases; J trimming: 6 bases; junction bases outside the gene matches: 11. CDR3 in DNA: TGCGCCAGCAGCGGAACAGGTGGGGGAGGGGATACGCAGTATTTT. It is translated as CASSGTGGGGDTQYF.

This clonotype was seen ten or more times. The chain employs TRBV20-1 and TRBJ1-1; D uncertain. CDR3 length equals 13 residues. CDR1 and CDR2 (germline): DFQATT, SNEGSKA (reference sequence). Trimming removed 0 bases at V and 8 bases at J, with 13 bases between. The CDR3 reads CSARDPPYMEAFF. DNA for the CDR3: TGCAGTGCTAGAGATCCTCCCTACATGGAAGCTTTCTTT.

This clonotype was observed a handful of times. The chain joins TRBV6-1 to TRBJ1-4; D perhaps matches TRBD1 (6 bases). The CDR3 loop spans 16 amino acids. CDR1 and CDR2 (germline): MNHNS, SASEGT. V was clipped by 10 bases and J by 0 bases, with 18 bases between them. CDR3 amino acids: CAIRGRGWATNEKLFF. The CDR3 DNA follows: TGTGCCATAAGGGGCAGGGGTTGGGCAACTAATGAAAAACTGTTTTTT.

This clonotype was counted ten times or more. This rearrangement joins TRBV7-9 to TRBJ2-3; no clear D. V was pared by 5 bases and J by 3 bases, with 12 bases between. The CDR3 is made up of 14 amino acids. CDR1 is SEHNR and CDR2 is FQNEAQ in the germline V gene (reference sequence). The CDR3 nucleotides read TGTGCCAGCAGCCCAGGCGGCGAGACAGATACGCAGTATTTT. This gives the protein CASSPGGETDTQYF.

The V call is TRBV7-9, the J call TRBJ1-1, with TRBD1 matching over 8 bases. Germline V gene data show CDR1 as SEHNR and CDR2 as FQNEAQ (reference sequence). The CDR3 extends over 16 amino acids. With 6 bases clipped from V and 4 bases from J, the junction kept 13 bases outside the gene matches. This chain's CDR3 is CASSERQGAGSTEAFF. In DNA form, the CDR3 reads TGTGCCAGCAGTGAAAGGCAGGGGGCAGGGAGCACTGAAGCTTTCTTT.

This clonotype was seen a few times. This rearrangement joins TRBV5-4 to TRBJ2-2; 10 positions agree with TRBD2. The CDR3 has 16 residues. CDR1 SGHNT and CDR2 YYREEE come from the germline V gene (reference sequence). After removal of 5 bases from V and 1 base from J, the junction contained 5 bases not matched to a gene. In nucleotides, the CDR3 is TGTGCCAGCAGGGAGAGCGGGAGGGGGAACACCGGGGAGCTGTTTTTT. This gives the protein CASRESGRGNTGELFF.

This clonotype was picked up a small number of times. This chain connects TRBV6-1 to TRBJ1-2; tentatively, D is TRBD1 (5 bases). Between the trimmed V and J ends, which lost 7 bases and 4 bases, there was a span of 19 bases. The V gene's germline CDR1 is MNHNS and CDR2 SASEGT. This CDR3 has 15 amino acids. This chain's CDR3 is CASIYKDGRGYGYTF. CDR3 sequence (DNA): TGTGCCAGCATCTACAAGGATGGAAGGGGCTATGGCTACACCTTC.